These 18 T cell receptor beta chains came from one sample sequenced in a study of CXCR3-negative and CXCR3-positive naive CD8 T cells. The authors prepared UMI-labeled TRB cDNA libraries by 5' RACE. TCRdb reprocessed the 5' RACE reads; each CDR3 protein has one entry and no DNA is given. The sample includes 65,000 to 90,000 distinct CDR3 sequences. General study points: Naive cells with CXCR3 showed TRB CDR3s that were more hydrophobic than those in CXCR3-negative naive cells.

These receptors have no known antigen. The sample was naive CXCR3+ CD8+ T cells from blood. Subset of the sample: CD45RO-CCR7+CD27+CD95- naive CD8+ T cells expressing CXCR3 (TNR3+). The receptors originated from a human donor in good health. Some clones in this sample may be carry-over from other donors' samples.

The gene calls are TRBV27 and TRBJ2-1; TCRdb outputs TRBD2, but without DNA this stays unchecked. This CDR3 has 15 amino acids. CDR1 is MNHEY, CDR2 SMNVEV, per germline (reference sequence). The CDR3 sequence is CASTRGTSGYNEQFF.

The CDR3 spells CASSDKTSGFSTDTQYF. The chain has TRBV5-1 and TRBJ2-3; the D call from TCRdb, TRBD2, cannot be confirmed without DNA. The germline V gene has CDR1 SGHRS and CDR2 YFSETQ. This CDR3 spans 17 amino acids.

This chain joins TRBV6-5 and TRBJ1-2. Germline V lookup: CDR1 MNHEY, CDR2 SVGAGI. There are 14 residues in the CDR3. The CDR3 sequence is CASASLRQGYRYTF.

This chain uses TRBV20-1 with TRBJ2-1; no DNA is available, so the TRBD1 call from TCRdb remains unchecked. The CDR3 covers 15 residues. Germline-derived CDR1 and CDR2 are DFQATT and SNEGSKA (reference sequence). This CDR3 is CSASTGTGNYNEQFF.

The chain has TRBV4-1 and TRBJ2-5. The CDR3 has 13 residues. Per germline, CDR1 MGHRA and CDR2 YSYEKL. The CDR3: CASSQVIGETQYF.

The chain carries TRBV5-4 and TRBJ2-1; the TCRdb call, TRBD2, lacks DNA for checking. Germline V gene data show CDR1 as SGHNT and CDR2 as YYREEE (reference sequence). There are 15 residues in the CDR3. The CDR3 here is CASSLLAGGHNEQFF. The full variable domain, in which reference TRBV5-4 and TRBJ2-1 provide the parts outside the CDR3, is ETGVTQSPTHLIKTRGQQVTLRCSSQSGHNTVSWYQQALGQGPQFIFQYYREEENGRGNFPPRFSGLQFPNYSSELNVNALELDDSALYLCASSLLAGGHNEQFFGPGTRLTVL.

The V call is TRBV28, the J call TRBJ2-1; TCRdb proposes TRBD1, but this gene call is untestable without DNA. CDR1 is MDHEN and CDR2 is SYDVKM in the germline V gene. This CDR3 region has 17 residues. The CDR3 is CASSLLGRLIENNEQFF.

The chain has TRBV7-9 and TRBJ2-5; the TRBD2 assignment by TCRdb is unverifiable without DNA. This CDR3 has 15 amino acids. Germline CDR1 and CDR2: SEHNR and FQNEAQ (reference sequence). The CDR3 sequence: CASSLLEGGWKTQYF.

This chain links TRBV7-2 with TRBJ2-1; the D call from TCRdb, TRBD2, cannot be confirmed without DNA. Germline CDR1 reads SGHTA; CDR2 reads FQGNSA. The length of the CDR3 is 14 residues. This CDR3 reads CASSLLGGSNEQFF. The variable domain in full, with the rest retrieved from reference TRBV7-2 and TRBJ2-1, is GAGVSQSPSNKVTEKGKDVELRCDPISGHTALYWYRQSLGQGLEFLIYFQGNSAPDKSGLPSDRFSAERTGGSVSTLTIQRTQQEDSAVYLCASSLLGGSNEQFFGPGTRLTVL.

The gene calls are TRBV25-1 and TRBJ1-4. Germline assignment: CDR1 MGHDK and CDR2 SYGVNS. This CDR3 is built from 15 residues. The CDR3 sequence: CASSEYMGTNEKLFF. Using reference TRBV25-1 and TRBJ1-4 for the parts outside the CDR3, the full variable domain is EADIYQTPRYLVIGTGKKITLECSQTMGHDKMYWYQQDPGMELHLIHYSYGVNSTEKGDLSSESTVSRIRTEHFPLTLESARPSHTSQYLCASSEYMGTNEKLFFGSGTQLSVL.

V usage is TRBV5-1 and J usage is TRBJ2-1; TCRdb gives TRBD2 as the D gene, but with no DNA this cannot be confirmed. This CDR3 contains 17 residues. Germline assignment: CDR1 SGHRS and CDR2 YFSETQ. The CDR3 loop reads CASSLADSGRAYNEQFF.

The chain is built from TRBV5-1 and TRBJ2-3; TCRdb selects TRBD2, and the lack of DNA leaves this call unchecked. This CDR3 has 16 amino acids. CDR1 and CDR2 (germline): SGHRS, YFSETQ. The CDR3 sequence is CASNDGPSGTTDTQYF.

The CDR3 reads CSVEDTAYEQYF. The V and J genes are TRBV29-1 and TRBJ2-7. The germline V gene encodes CDR1 SQVTM and CDR2 ANQGSEA. CDR3 length: 12 residues.

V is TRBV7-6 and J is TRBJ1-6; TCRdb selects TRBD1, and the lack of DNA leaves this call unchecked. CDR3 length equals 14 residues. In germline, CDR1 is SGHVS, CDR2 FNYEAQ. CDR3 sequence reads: CASSLTAYNSPLHF. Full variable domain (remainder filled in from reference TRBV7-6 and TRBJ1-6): GAGVSQSPRYKVTKRGQDVALRCDPISGHVSLYWYRQALGQGPEFLTYFNYEAQQDKSGLPNDRFSAERPEGSISTLTIQRTEQRDSAMYRCASSLTAYNSPLHFGNGTRLTVT.

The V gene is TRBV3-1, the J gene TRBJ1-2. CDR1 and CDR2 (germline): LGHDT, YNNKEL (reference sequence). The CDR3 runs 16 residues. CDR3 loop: CASSQEVQPYTYGYTF.

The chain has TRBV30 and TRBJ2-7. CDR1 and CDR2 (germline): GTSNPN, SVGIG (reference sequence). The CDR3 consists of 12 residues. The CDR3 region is CAWSVPGYEQYF. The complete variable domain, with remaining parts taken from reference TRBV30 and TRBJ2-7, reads SQTIHQWPATLVQPVGSPLSLECTVEGTSNPNLYWYRQAAGRGLQLLFYSVGIGQISSEVPQNLSASRPQDRQFILSSKKLLLSDSGFYLCAWSVPGYEQYFGPGTRLTVT.

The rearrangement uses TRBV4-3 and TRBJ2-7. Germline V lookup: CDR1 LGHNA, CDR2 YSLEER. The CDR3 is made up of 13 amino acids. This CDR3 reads CASSQDVPYEQYF.

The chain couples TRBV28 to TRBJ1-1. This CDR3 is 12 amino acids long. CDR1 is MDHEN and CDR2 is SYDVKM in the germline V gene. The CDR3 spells CASLDVRTEAFF.